This is a list of T cell receptor beta chains from one sample in a study of shared clonotypes between healthy human individuals. Measured with immunoSEQ multiplex PCR; TCRdb has only the in-frame clones, and not every one. Among 2 million to 2.5 million clones listed, 80% to 95% were seen once. The sequenced material came from naive CD4+ T cells from PBMCs. Source of these receptors: a man between 18 and 29 years old in good health. Some clones in this sample may be carry-over from other donors' samples. CDR3s include the opening cysteine and the closing phenylalanine or tryptophan. D genes are given only for firm matches. Where a row states a size, it is once, few, many or the class of an expanded clone; other rows omit it.

V	D	J	size	DNA	CDR3
TRBV4-3	TRBD1	TRBJ1-2	once	TGCGCCAGCAGCCAACAGGGGGCGCTTAACTATGGCTACACCTTC	CASSQQGALNYGYTF
TRBV7-9	TRBD2	TRBJ2-5	.	TGTGCCAGCAGACAAGGGACTAGCGGGAGGGGAGAGACCCAGTACTTC	CASRQGTSGRGETQYF
TRBV2	.	TRBJ2-7	once	TGTGCCAGCAGCATGCAAATACTGGGTCCCTACGAGCAGTACTTC	CASSMQILGPYEQYF
TRBV28	.	TRBJ1-1	.	TGTGCCAGCGGTGTGGGGGGCCGCGTTGAAGCTTTCTTT	CASGVGGRVEAFF
TRBV5-1	TRBD2	TRBJ2-3	.	TGCGCCAGCGAACCTAGCGGGAGCGGGACAGATACGCAGTATTTT	CASEPSGSGTDTQYF
TRBV15	TRBD2	TRBJ2-6	.	TGTGCCACCAGCAGGAATAGCGGGGGGAGCTCTGGGGCCAACGTCCTGACTTTC	CATSRNSGGSSGANVLTF
TRBV27	.	TRBJ1-2	.	TGTGCCAGCAGTTTGTACTTAGGATCCTCAGTCGGCTACACCTTC	CASSLYLGSSVGYTF
TRBV5-4	TRBD2	TRBJ2-2	.	TGTGCCAGCAGCTTAGGACTAGCGGGAGTCGGGAGGGAGCTGTTTTTT	CASSLGLAGVGRELFF
TRBV10-1	.	TRBJ2-1	few	TGCGCCAGCAGTGAAGCAGGGTCGAGTAATGAGCAGTTCTTC	CASSEAGSSNEQFF
TRBV5-1	TRBD2	TRBJ2-7	.	TGCGCCAGCTCTCTTAGCGGGGTAGAATACGAGCAGTACTTC	CASSLSGVEYEQYF
TRBV19	.	TRBJ1-5	.	TGTGCCAGTAGTCGATGGGGGGGGCAGCCCCAGCATTTT	CASSRWGGQPQHF
TRBV2	.	TRBJ1-5	.	TGTGCCAGCAAAGGTTTCAATCAGCCCCAGCATTTT	CASKGFNQPQHF
TRBV29-1	TRBD1	TRBJ2-3	.	TGCAGCGTACAGACAGGGGTAGATACGCAGTATTTT	CSVQTGVDTQYF
TRBV2	.	TRBJ2-1	.	TGTGCCAGCAACAGGGAACTGGTAAATGAGCAGTTCTTC	CASNRELVNEQFF
TRBV4-2	.	TRBJ1-1	once	TGTGCCAGCAGCCAAGATGGGGGGTTGGGTGAAGCTTTCTTT	CASSQDGGLGEAFF
TRBV5-1	.	TRBJ2-1	.	TGCGCCAGCAGCTTGGGTCTAGCAGGGATTTACAATGAGCAGTTCTTC	CASSLGLAGIYNEQFF
TRBV9	.	TRBJ2-7	.	TGTGCCAGCAGCGTACTTGGGGCAAGCTACGAGCAGTACTTC	CASSVLGASYEQYF
TRBV18	.	TRBJ2-7	.	TGTGCCAGCTCACCACCATCACGCTCCTACGAGCAGTACTTC	CASSPPSRSYEQYF
TRBV5-1	TRBD1	TRBJ2-7	.	TGCGCCAGCAGCCTCCGGGACAGGGGGTCCGAGCAGTACTTC	CASSLRDRGSEQYF
TRBV18	.	TRBJ2-3	few	TGTGCCAGCTCACCAACCGCGGTCGCTGATACGCAGTATTTT	CASSPTAVADTQYF
TRBV5-1	TRBD2	TRBJ2-3	.	TGCGCCAGCAGGAACCTAGCGGGGAACACAGATACGCAGTATTTT	CASRNLAGNTDTQYF
TRBV6-1	.	TRBJ2-7	.	TGTGCCAGCAGTGCCTACGGGACACGGGGTACCTACGAGCAGTACTTC	CASSAYGTRGTYEQYF
TRBV6-1	TRBD1	TRBJ1-1	few	TGTGCCAGCAGTAGGGACAGGGGTATCGCTGAAGCTTTCTTT	CASSRDRGIAEAFF
TRBV28	.	TRBJ2-5	.	TGTGCCAGCAGTTTACTCCAGGGGCAGACCCAGTACTTC	CASSLLQGQTQYF
TRBV7-9	.	TRBJ2-3	.	TGTGCCAGCAGCTTAGTTCAGGCAGATACGCAGTATTTT	CASSLVQADTQYF
TRBV20-1	.	TRBJ2-5	once	TGCAGTGCTAGTAGGGGGGTTGTAGACTTC	CSASRGVVDF
TRBV2	.	TRBJ2-5	.	TGTGCCAGCAGTCCGGGACTTGGGGAGACCCAGTACTTC	CASSPGLGETQYF
TRBV7-2	.	TRBJ1-5	few	TGTGCCAGCAGCTTAAGAGACTACTATCAGCCCCAGCATTTT	CASSLRDYYQPQHF
TRBV9	.	TRBJ2-3	.	TGTGCCAGCAGCGGGGGGTCCACGAGCACAGATACGCAGTATTTT	CASSGGSTSTDTQYF